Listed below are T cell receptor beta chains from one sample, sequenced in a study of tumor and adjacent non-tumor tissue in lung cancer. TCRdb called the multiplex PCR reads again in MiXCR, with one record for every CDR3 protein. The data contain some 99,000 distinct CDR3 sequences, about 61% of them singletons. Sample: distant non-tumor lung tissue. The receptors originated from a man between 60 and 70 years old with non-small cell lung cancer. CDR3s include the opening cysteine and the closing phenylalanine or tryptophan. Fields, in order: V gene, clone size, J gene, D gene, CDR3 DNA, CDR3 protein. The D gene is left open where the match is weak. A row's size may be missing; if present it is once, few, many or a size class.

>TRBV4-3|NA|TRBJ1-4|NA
TGCGCCAGCAACCAAGATCGAAAAGAGAAACTGTTTTTT
CASNQDRKEKLFF
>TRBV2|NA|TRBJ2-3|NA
TGTGCCAGCAGTGAATATAGACGTGGCACAGATACGCAGTATTTT
CASSEYRRGTDTQYF
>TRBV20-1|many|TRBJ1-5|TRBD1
TGCAGTGCTACCTGGGACAGGGGGCAGCCCCAGCATTTT
CSATWDRGQPQHF
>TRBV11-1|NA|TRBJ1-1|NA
TGTGTCAGCAGCTTCAGCCTCACTGAAGCTTTCTTT
CVSSFSLTEAFF
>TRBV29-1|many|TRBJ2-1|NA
TGCAGCGGGGAGTTGGGGGGAACCTACAATGAGCAGTTCTTC
CSGELGGTYNEQFF
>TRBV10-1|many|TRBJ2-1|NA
TGCGCCAGCAGTGAGACCGCTGGCAGGGGCCCCCGGAATGAGCAGTTCTTC
CASSETAGRGPRNEQFF
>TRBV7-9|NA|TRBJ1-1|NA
TGTGCCAGCAGCTTAGCGGCCCGAAACACTGAAGCTTTCTTT
CASSLAARNTEAFF
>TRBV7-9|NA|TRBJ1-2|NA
TGTGTCAGCAGCCCAGCCTGTGGCTACACCTTC
CVSSPACGYTF
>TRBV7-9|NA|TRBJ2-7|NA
TGTGCCAGCAGCTTAGGGGCGGCTACATCCTACGAGCAGTACTTC
CASSLGAATSYEQYF
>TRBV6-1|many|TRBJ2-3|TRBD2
TGTGCCAGCAGTGTCTCAAGCGGGGCCCGCACAGATACGCAGTATTTT
CASSVSSGARTDTQYF
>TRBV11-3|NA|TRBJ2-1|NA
TGTGTCAACAGCGCAGAGGTGGCTAGCTTCCAGTTCTTC
CVNSAEVASFQFF
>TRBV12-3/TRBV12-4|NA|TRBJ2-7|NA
TGTGCCAGCAGTTTGGCTCCCGACAGCGGACTCGAACAGTACTTC
CASSLAPDSGLEQYF
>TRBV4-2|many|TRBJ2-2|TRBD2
TGTGCCAGCAGCCAAGATTGGAATAGCGGGTATAACGGGGAGCTGTTTTTT
CASSQDWNSGYNGELFF
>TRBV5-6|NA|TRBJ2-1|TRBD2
TGTGCCAGCAGCTTTACTAGCGGGACTTCCTACTATGAGCAGTTCTTC
CASSFTSGTSYYEQFF
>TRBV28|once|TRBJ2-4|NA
TGTGCCAGCAGTTTACGCGTTGGTCCCCTAGCCAAAAACATTCAGTACTTC
CASSLRVGPLAKNIQYF
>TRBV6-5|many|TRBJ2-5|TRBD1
TGTGCCAGCAGTTCCGGGACAGGACAAGAGACCCAGTACTTC
CASSSGTGQETQYF
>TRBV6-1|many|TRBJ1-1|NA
TGTGCCAGCAGTGAAGCAGGGAACACTGAAGCTTTCTTT
CASSEAGNTEAFF
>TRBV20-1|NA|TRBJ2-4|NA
TGCAGTGCTAGAGGGGACTCGTTTTGGGGAAGCGTTCAGTACTTC
CSARGDSFWGSVQYF
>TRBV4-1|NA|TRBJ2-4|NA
TGCGCCACCAGCCAAGATGGTGACAGTGGTAACATTCAGTACTTC
CATSQDGDSGNIQYF
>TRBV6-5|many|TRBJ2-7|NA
TGTGCCAGCAGTCACGACCGCGCAGGCGAGCAGTACTTC
CASSHDRAGEQYF
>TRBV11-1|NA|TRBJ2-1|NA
TGTGCCAGCAGCAACAAGTGGGAGCCGAATTTCTTC
CASSNKWEPNFF
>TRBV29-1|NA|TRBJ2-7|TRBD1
TGCAGCGTTAACAGGGGGCACGAGCAGTACTTC
CSVNRGHEQYF
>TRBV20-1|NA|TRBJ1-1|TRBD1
TGCAGTGCCAAACGGACAGGTGGGGGGAACACTGAAGCTTTCTTT
CSAKRTGGGNTEAFF
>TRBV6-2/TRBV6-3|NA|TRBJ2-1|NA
TGTGCCAGCAGTTTGCCCGGGAGAGGGGGAAATGAGCAATTCTTC
CASSLPGRGGNEQFF
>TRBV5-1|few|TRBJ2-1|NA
TGCGTCAGCAGCTTGGTTGGCGGATCCTACAATGAGCAGTTCTTC
CVSSLVGGSYNEQFF
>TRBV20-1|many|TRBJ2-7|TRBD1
TGCAGTGCAACCTCAGGGGGCCGACACGAGCAGTACTTC
CSATSGGRHEQYF
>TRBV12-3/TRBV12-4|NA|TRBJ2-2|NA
TGTGCCAGCAGTCCTCTGAGCGGCGCGAACACCGGGGAGCTGGTTTTT
CASSPLSGANTGELVF
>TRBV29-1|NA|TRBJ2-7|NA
TGCAGCGCTGGTGGAATGGGGGCGGACGAGCAGTACTTC
CSAGGMGADEQYF
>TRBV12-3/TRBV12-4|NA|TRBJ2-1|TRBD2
TGTGCCAGCAGTCCACGGATTAGCGGGGTCTACAATGTGCAGTTCTTC
CASSPRISGVYNVQFF
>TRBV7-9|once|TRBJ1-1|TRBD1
TGTGCCAGCAGCTTAGCGAACAGGGGGAACACTGAAGCTTTCTTT
CASSLANRGNTEAFF
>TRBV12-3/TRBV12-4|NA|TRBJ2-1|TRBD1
TGTGCCATCAGTTTAGCAGGGGGCGCACACAATGAGCAGTTCTTC
CAISLAGGAHNEQFF
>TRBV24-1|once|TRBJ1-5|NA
TGTGCCTCCAGTGAGGGGGACAACCGCAATCAGCCCCAGCATTTT
CASSEGDNRNQPQHF
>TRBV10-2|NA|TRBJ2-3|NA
TGCGCCAGCAGTACCTATGGCGGTGCAGATAGGCAGTATTTT
CASSTYGGADRQYF
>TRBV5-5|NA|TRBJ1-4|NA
TGTACCAGCAGCTCGCATGCAACTAATGAAAATCTGTTTTTT
CTSSSHATNENLFF
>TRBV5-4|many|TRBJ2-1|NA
TGTGCCAGCAGCCCTGATCCCGCATTTGATGAGCAGTTCTTC
CASSPDPAFDEQFF
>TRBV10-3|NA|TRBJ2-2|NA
TGTGACATCAGACCCGGGACACTAACCGGGGAGCTGTTTTTT
CDIRPGTLTGELFF
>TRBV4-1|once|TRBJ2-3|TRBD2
TGCGCCAGCAGCCAAACTAGCGGACGCACAGATACGCGGTATTTT
CASSQTSGRTDTRYF
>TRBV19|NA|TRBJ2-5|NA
TGTGCCAGTACCCCTGGAGGGGGCATAGAGACCCAGTACTTC
CASTPGGGIETQYF
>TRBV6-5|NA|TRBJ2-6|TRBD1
TGTGTCGCAAGTCGCTCAGGGACAGGGTCTGGGGCCAACGTCCTGACTTTC
CVASRSGTGSGANVLTF
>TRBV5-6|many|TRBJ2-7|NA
TGTGCCAGCAGCCCCGTGGGGACCTACGAGCAGTACTTC
CASSPVGTYEQYF
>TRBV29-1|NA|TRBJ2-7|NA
TGCACCGTTCGGGAGCTGGACGAGCAGTACTTC
CTVRELDEQYF
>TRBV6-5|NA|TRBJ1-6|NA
TGTGCCAGCAGTCCTCCAAGCTCGTCACCCCTCCACTTT
CASSPPSSSPLHF
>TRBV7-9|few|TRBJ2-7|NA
TGTGCCAGCAGCCAGAGTGTAAGCGAGCAGTACTTC
CASSQSVSEQYF
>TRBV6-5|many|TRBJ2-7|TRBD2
TGTGCCAGCAGGACCCCTTCAAGCGGGAGCCTCGAGCAGTACTTC
CASRTPSSGSLEQYF
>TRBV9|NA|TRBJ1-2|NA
TGTGCCAGCGGCGAAGCGGCGGCGCGGTATGGCTACACCTTC
CASGEAAARYGYTF
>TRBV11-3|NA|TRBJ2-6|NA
TGTGCCAGCAGCCAACAGGGTTCAGGGGCCGACATCCTGACTTTC
CASSQQGSGADILTF
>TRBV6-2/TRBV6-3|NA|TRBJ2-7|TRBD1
TGTGCCAGTAGTTACTCGGACAGGGAGGCCTCCTACGGGCAGTACTTC
CASSYSDREASYGQYF
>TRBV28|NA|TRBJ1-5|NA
TGTGCCAGCACGGGGGTGGGGGGCAATCAGCCCCAACATTTT
CASTGVGGNQPQHF
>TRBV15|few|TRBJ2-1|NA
TGTGCCACTAGCAGAGAACTTGATGGCAATGAGCAGTTCTTC
CATSRELDGNEQFF
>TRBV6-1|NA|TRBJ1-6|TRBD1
TGTGCCAGCAGTGAAGGGTCGGGACAGGCCATAATTCAGAATCCACCCCTCTACTTT
CASSEGSGQAIIQNPPLYF
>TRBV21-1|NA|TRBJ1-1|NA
TGTGCCAGCAGCAAAGACGTGGGCGACACTGAAGCTTTCTTT
CASSKDVGDTEAFF
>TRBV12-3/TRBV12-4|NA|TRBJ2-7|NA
TGTGCCAGCAGTTTGGACGCCGACACACCCTACGATCAGTACTTC
CASSLDADTPYDQYF
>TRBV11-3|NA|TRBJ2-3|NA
TGTGCCAGTAGCTTAGTCTGCTACACAGATACGCAATATTTT
CASSLVCYTDTQYF
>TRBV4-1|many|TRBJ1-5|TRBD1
TGCGCCAGCAGCTTCCGACAGGGTGGGCAGCCCCAGCATTTT
CASSFRQGGQPQHF